The 15 T cell receptor beta chains below come from one sample, sequenced in a study of T cell repertoires in cytomegalovirus infection (dated by TCRdb to about 2019). No antigens are known for them. The sequencer listed for this sample is Illumina HiSeq 1500. Starting from the raw public reads, TCRdb applied fastp trimming at Q25, assembled clones with MiXCR and retained in-frame beta chains. All rows with the same CDR3 protein become a single entry with the most common DNA and genes. A total of roughly 170,000 distinct CDR3 sequences appear in this sample, approximately 21% of them only once. Roughly 27% of the sample goes to the ten largest clones. This specimen's treatment or condition label, per the study, means: in vitro stimulation with specific CMV peptide epitopes to enrich CMV-specific T cells. The source was CD8+ T cells from cultured PBMCs, collected from culture after CMV antigen stimulation. The receptors here all came from a human donor in good health (CMV status not recorded). Some clones in this sample may be carry-over from other donors' samples.

This clonotype was seen more than once but under ten times. The CDR3 reads CAVLSGTGPRYEQYF. The CDR3, as DNA: TGTGCCGTACTATCCGGGACAGGACCTCGATACGAGCAGTACTTC. The chain uses TRBV2 and TRBJ2-7; TRBD1 matches 8 bases. The germline V gene has CDR1 SNHLY and CDR2 FYNNEI. The CDR3 is 15 residues long. With V trimmed by 11 bases and J by 4 bases, 16 bases remained unmatched.

The chain couples TRBV7-8 to TRBJ1-1; tentative D call: TRBD1 (6 bases). The germline V gene has CDR1 SGHVS and CDR2 FQNEAQ. The V end was cut by 5 bases, the J end by 8 bases, with 12 bases between. CDR3 size: 12 residues. The CDR3 nucleotides read TGTGCCAGCAGCCCCGGGACAAGGGAAGCTTTCTTT. This sequence encodes CASSPGTREAFF.

This chain uses TRBV30 with TRBJ1-3; D is unresolved. V lost 5 bases, J lost 4 bases, and 6 bases lay in between. The germline CDR1 and CDR2 sequences are GTSNPN and SVGIG (reference sequence). The CDR3 is made up of 11 amino acids. The CDR3, as DNA: TGTGCCTGGGACGAGGGAAACACCATATATTTT. It encodes CAWDEGNTIYF. The variable domain in full, completed from reference TRBV30 and TRBJ1-3, reads SQTIHQWPATLVQPVGSPLSLECTVEGTSNPNLYWYRQAAGRGLQLLFYSVGIGQISSEVPQNLSASRPQDRQFILSSKKLLLSDSGFYLCAWDEGNTIYFGEGSWLTVV.

V and J are TRBV11-2 and TRBJ2-1, with unresolved D. The germline V and J ends were trimmed by 7 bases and 2 bases, with 18 bases remaining between them. Per germline, CDR1 SGHAT and CDR2 FQNNGV. The CDR3 covers 16 residues. CDR3 sequence reads: CASTPFRDPTYNEQFF. The CDR3 DNA reads as TGTGCCAGCACCCCTTTTAGGGATCCTACCTACAATGAGCAGTTCTTC.

J is TRBJ2-5 and V is TRBV6-2 or TRBV6-3; D is ambiguous. The germline V and J ends were trimmed by 0 bases and 9 bases, with 14 bases remaining between them. CDR1 and CDR2 from the germline V gene are MNHEY and SVGEGT. CDR3 length: 14 residues. CDR3 amino acids: CASSYSMEAEAQYF. CDR3 sequence (DNA): TGTGCCAGCAGTTACTCGATGGAAGCTGAGGCCCAGTACTTC.

As DNA, the CDR3 is TGTGCCAGCAGCCCCCCGGGTCTGAACACTGAAGCTTTCTTT. The encoded protein is CASSPPGLNTEAFF. The chain couples TRBV7-6 to TRBJ1-1; no reliable D call. The CDR3 has 14 residues. CDR1 is SGHVS, CDR2 FNYEAQ, per germline. V lost 5 bases and J 0 bases, leaving 10 bases between the germline ends.

This chain joins TRBV9 and TRBJ1-6; a possible D gene is TRBD1 (5 bases). Germline V lookup: CDR1 SGDLS, CDR2 YYNGEE. The CDR3 consists of 18 residues. V was shortened by 3 bases and J by 0 bases, with 16 bases between the two germline ends. CDR3 amino acids: CASSDIGDPSSYNSPLHF. DNA of the CDR3: TGTGCCAGCAGCGATATAGGGGACCCGAGCTCCTATAATTCACCCCTCCACTTT. Full variable domain (outside the CDR3, taken from reference TRBV9 and TRBJ1-6): DSGVTQTPKHLITATGQRVTLRCSPRSGDLSVYWYQQSLDQGLQFLIQYYNGEERAKGNILERFSAQQFPDLHSELNLSSLELGDSALYFCASSDIGDPSSYNSPLHFGNGTRLTVT.

In this sample, this clonotype turned up a few times. V and J are TRBV7-2 and TRBJ1-4; TRBD1 matches at 7 bases. CDR1 is SGHTA and CDR2 is FQGNSA in the germline V gene. The CDR3 runs to 15 residues. Trimming removed 5 bases from V and 6 bases from J; junction bases left unmatched: 9. The CDR3 sequence: CASSHMDRFDEKLFF. For the CDR3, the DNA is TGTGCCAGCAGCCATATGGACAGGTTCGATGAAAAACTGTTTTTT.

This clonotype was observed a few times. The chain joins TRBV7-9 to TRBJ2-1, with a possible D match to TRBD2 (5 bases). The V end lost 1 base, the J end lost 5 bases, and 12 bases lay between the germline ends. The CDR3 runs to 15 residues. The V gene's germline CDR1 is SEHNR and CDR2 FQNEAQ (reference sequence). CDR3 residues: CASSLEGGGDNEQFF. CDR3 nucleotides: TGTGCCAGCAGCTTAGAGGGCGGAGGTGACAATGAGCAGTTCTTC.

The chain carries TRBV6-5 and TRBJ2-7; the D gene is possibly TRBD1 (5 bases). The germline V gene encodes CDR1 MNHEY and CDR2 SVGAGI. The CDR3 is made up of 14 amino acids. The V and J ends lost 4 bases and 7 bases respectively, with 17 bases between them. Here the CDR3 DNA reads TGTGCCAGCAGTTGGACACGAACAATGAGGGAGCAGTACTTC. It specifies CASSWTRTMREQYF.

The chain employs TRBV7-2 and TRBJ1-5, with 9 positions matching TRBD1. The germline CDR1 and CDR2 sequences are SGHTA and FQGNSA. This CDR3 region has 18 residues. Trimming removed 5 bases from V and 0 bases from J; junction bases left unmatched: 11. The CDR3 coding sequence is TGTGCCAGCAGCGAGGACAGGGGAATCGGGTATAGCAATCAGCCCCAGCATTTT. It encodes CASSEDRGIGYSNQPQHF. The whole variable domain, filled in from reference TRBV7-2 and TRBJ1-5, reads GAGVSQSPSNKVTEKGKDVELRCDPISGHTALYWYRQSLGQGLEFLIYFQGNSAPDKSGLPSDRFSAERTGGSVSTLTIQRTQQEDSAVYLCASSEDRGIGYSNQPQHFGDGTRLSIL.

J is TRBJ1-2 and V is TRBV6-6; D is perhaps TRBD1 (5 bases). The CDR3 sequence is 14 residues long. Trimming pared 0 bases from V and 5 bases from J, leaving 10 bases between. Germline values: CDR1 MNHNY, CDR2 SVGAGI (reference sequence). CDR3 region: CASSYSVRVYGYTF. CDR3 DNA: TGTGCCAGCAGTTACTCGGTCAGGGTGTATGGCTACACCTTC.

The chain employs TRBV7-9 and TRBJ1-2; D call uncertain. From germline, CDR1 is SEHNR and CDR2 FQNEAQ (reference sequence). CDR3 length: 14 residues. V gave up 4 bases and J gave up 0 bases, with 9 bases separating them. CDR3 amino acids: CASSSTHANYGYTF. DNA of the CDR3: TGTGCCAGCAGCTCGACACATGCTAACTATGGCTACACCTTC.

The table lists this clonotype with a count of one. The chain recombines TRBV6-2 or TRBV6-3 with TRBJ1-1; D might be TRBD1 (6 bases). The CDR3 length is 17 residues. V was shortened by 2 bases and J by 1 base, with 17 bases between the two germline ends. The germline V gene has CDR1 MNHEY and CDR2 SVGEGT. CDR3 amino acids: CASSYRAGESGNTEAFF. Written as DNA, the CDR3 is TGTGCCAGCAGTTACAGGGCAGGGGAGAGCGGGAACACTGAAGCTTTCTTT.

The chain recombines TRBV12-3 or TRBV12-4 with TRBJ1-2, with no clear D. This CDR3 comprises 16 residues. V was trimmed by 5 bases and J by 0 bases, leaving 16 bases between them. CDR3 sequence reads: CASSAPGNLANYGYTF. In DNA form, the CDR3 reads TGTGCCAGCAGTGCCCCCGGGAACCTAGCTAACTATGGCTACACCTTC.